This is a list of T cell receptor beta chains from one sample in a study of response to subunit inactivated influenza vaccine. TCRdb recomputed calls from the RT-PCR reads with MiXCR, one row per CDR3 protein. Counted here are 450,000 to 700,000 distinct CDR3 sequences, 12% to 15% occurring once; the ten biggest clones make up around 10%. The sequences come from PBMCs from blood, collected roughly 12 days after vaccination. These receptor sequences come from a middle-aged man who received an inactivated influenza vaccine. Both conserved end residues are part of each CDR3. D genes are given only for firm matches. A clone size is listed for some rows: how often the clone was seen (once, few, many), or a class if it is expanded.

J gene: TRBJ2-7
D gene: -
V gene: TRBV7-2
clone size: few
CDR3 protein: CASSLGLMSEQYF
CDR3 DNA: TGTGCCAGCAGCTTAGGACTGATGAGCGAGCAGTACTTC

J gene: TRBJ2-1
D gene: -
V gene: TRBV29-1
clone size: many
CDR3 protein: CSVVANEFF
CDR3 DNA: TGCAGCGTTGTGGCTAATGAGTTCTTC

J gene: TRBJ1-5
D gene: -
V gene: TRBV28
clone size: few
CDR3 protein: CASRPGPIQPQHF
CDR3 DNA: TGTGCCAGCAGGCCGGGACCCATTCAGCCCCAGCATTTT

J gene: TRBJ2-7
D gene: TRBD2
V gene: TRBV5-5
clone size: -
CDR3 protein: CASSQGAGPSYEQYF
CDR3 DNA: TGTGCCAGCAGCCAAGGAGCGGGGCCCTCCTACGAGCAGTACTTC

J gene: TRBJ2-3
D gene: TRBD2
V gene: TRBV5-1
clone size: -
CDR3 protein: CASSSGTSGGAKRVDTQYF
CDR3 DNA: TGCGCCAGCAGCTCAGGGACTAGCGGGGGGGCGAAACGGGTTGATACGCAGTATTTT

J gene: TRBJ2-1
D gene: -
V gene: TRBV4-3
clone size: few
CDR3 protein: CASSQDGILNEQFF
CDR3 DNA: TGCGCCAGCAGCCAAGACGGGATCCTGAATGAGCAGTTCTTC

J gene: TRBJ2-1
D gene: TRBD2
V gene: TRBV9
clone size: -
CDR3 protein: CASSVDGLAGGMYNEQFF
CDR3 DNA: TGTGCCAGCAGCGTAGACGGACTAGCGGGGGGGATGTATAATGAGCAGTTCTTC

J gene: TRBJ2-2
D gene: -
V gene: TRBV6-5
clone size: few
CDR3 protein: CASSYRFGTGELFF
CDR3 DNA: TGTGCCAGCAGTTACCGGTTTGGGACCGGGGAGCTGTTTTTT

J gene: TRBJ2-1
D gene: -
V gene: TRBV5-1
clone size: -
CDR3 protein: CASSLGGAADNEQFF
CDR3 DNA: TGCGCCAGCAGCCTTGGTGGGGCGGCCGACAATGAGCAGTTCTTC

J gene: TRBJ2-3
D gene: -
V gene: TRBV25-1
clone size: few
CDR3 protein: CASSDVAGSTDTQYF
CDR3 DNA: TGTGCCAGCAGTGATGTGGCGGGGAGCACAGATACGCAGTATTTT

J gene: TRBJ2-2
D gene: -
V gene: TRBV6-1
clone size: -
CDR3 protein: CASRIRDVTGELFF
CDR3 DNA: TGTGCCAGCAGAATCCGGGACGTCACCGGGGAGCTGTTTTTT

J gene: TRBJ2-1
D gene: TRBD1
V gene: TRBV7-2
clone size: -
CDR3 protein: CASSSSRGHSGEQFF
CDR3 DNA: TGTGCCAGCAGCTCGAGCAGGGGGCATTCGGGTGAGCAGTTCTTC

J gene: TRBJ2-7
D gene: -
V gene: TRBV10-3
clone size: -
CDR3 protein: CAISESGVQGHSYEQYF
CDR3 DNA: TGTGCCATCAGTGAGTCAGGAGTGCAGGGGCATTCCTACGAGCAGTACTTC

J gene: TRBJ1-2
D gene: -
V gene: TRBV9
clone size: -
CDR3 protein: CASSVGDIGGYTF
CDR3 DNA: TGTGCCAGCAGCGTAGGCGACATCGGCGGCTACACCTTC

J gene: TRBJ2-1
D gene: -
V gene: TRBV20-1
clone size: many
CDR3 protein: CSARDRASYNEQFF
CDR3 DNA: TGCAGTGCTAGAGACAGGGCATCCTACAATGAGCAGTTCTTC

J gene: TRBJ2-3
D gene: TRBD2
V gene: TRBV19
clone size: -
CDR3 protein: CASSIGGLADTDTQYF
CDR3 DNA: TGTGCCAGTAGTATTGGGGGACTAGCGGACACAGATACGCAGTATTTT

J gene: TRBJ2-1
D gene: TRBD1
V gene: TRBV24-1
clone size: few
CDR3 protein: CATSDVQGPTYNEQFF
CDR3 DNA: TGTGCCACCAGTGATGTACAGGGGCCGACCTACAATGAGCAGTTCTTC

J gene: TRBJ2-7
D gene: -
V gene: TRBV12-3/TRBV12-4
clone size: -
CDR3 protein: CASSFSHYEQYF
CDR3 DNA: TGTGCCAGCAGTTTTTCGCACTACGAGCAGTACTTC

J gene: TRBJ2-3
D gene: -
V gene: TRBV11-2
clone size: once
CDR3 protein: CASSWGAETDTQYF
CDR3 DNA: TGTGCCAGCAGCTGGGGGGCTGAGACAGATACGCAGTATTTT

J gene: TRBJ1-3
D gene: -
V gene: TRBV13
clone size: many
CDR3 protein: CASRPGPISGNTIYF
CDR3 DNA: TGTGCCAGCAGGCCGGGACCCATCTCTGGAAACACCATATATTTT

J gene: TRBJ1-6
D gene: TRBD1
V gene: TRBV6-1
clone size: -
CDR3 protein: CASSAGQASSPLHF
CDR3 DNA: TGTGCCAGCAGTGCAGGACAGGCGAGTTCACCCCTCCACTTT

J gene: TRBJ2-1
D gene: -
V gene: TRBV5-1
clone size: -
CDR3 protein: CASRGSYHEQFF
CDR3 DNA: TGCGCCAGCAGGGGGTCCTACCATGAGCAGTTCTTC

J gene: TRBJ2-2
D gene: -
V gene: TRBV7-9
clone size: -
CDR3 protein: CASSEIGTGELFF
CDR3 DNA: TGTGCCAGCAGCGAGATCGGGACCGGGGAGCTGTTTTTT

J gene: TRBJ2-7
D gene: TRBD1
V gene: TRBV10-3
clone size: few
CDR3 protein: CAISVGQGGRNEQYF
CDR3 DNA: TGTGCCATCAGTGTGGGACAGGGAGGGAGGAACGAGCAGTACTTC

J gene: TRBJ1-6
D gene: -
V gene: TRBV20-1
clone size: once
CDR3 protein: CSAAGDPNSPLHF
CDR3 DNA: TGCAGTGCTGCAGGGGATCCTAATTCACCCCTCCACTTT

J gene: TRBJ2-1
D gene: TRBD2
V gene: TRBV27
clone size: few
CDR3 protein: CASSLQTSGGYEQFF
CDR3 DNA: TGTGCCAGCAGTTTACAGACTAGCGGGGGTTATGAGCAGTTCTTC

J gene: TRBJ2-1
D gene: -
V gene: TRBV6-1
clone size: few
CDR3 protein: CASSEATSSRREQFF
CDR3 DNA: TGTGCCAGCAGTGAAGCTACTAGTTCCCGGCGTGAGCAGTTCTTC

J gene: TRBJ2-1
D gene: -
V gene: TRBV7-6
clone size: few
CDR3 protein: CASSLVGEYNEQFF
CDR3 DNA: TGTGCCAGCAGCTTAGTCGGGGAATACAATGAGCAGTTCTTC

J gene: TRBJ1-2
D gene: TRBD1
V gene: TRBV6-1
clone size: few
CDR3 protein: CASKELRGNYGYTF
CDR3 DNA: TGTGCCAGCAAGGAACTCAGGGGGAACTATGGCTACACCTTC

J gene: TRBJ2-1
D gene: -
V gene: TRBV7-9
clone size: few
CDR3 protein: CASREQGVNEQFF
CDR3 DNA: TGTGCCAGCCGCGAACAGGGTGTTAATGAGCAGTTCTTC

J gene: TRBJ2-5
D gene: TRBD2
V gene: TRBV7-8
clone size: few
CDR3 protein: CASSQGTSEETQYF
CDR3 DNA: TGTGCCAGCAGCCAGGGGACTAGCGAAGAGACCCAGTACTTC

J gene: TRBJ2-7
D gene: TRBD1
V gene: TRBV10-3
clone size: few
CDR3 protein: CAISNIDRGSYEQYF
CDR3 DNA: TGTGCCATCAGTAATATCGACAGGGGCTCCTACGAGCAGTACTTC

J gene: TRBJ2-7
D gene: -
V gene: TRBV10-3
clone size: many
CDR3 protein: CAISESLVYEQYF
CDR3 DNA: TGTGCCATCAGTGAGTCTCTGGTTTACGAGCAGTACTTC

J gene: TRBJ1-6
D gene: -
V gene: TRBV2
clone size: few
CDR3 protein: CASSLGVNSPLHF
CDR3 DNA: TGTGCCAGCAGTCTGGGAGTGAATTCACCCCTCCACTTT

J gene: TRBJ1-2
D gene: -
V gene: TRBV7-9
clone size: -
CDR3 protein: CASSLGSLGGYTF
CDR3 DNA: TGTGCCAGCAGCTTAGGGAGCCTCGGGGGCTACACCTTC

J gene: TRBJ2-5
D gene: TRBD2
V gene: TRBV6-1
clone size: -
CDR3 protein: CASRPRVAGEIRETQYF
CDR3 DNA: TGTGCCAGCAGACCCCGGGTTGCGGGAGAGATCAGAGAGACCCAGTACTTC

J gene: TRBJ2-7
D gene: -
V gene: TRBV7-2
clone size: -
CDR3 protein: CASSLRDTSYEQYF
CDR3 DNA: TGTGCCAGCAGCTTGAGGGACACCTCCTACGAGCAGTACTTC

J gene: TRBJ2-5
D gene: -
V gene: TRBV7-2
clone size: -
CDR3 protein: CASSRGRQETQYF
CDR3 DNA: TGTGCCAGCAGCCGGGGACGCCAAGAGACCCAGTACTTC

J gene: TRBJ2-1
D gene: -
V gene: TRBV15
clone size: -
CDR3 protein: CATSRGVGEQFF
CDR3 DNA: TGTGCCACCAGCAGAGGGGTAGGAGAGCAGTTCTTC

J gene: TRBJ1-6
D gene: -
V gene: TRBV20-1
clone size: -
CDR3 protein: CSARDVSGGGSYNSPLHF
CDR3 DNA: TGCAGTGCTAGAGATGTATCGGGTGGGGGTTCCTATAATTCACCCCTCCACTTT

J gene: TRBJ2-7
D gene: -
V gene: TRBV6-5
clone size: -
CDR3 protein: CASSLPGLPYEQYF
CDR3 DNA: TGTGCCAGCAGTTTACCGGGACTTCCATACGAGCAGTACTTC

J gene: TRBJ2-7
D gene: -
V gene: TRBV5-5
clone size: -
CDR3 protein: CASSPGTQLYYEQYF
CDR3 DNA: TGTGCCAGCAGCCCGGGGACCCAATTATACTACGAGCAGTACTTC

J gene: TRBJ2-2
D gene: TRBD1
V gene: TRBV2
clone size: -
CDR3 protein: CASRSTGVTGELFF
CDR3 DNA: TGTGCCAGCAGATCGACAGGGGTCACCGGGGAGCTGTTTTTT

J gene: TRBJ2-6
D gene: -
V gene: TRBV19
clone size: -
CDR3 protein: CASSMRPRSGANVLTF
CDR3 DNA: TGTGCCAGTAGTATGAGACCGCGCTCTGGGGCCAACGTCCTGACTTTC

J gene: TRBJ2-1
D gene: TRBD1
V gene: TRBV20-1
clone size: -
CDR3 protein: CSATGQRNEQFF
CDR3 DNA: TGCAGTGCGACGGGACAGCGGAATGAGCAGTTCTTC

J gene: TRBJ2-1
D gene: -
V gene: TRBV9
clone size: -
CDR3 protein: CASSVGGERGVEQFF
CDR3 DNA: TGTGCCAGCAGCGTAGGTGGGGAAAGAGGGGTGGAGCAGTTCTTC

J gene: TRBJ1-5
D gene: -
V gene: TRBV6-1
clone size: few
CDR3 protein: CASRSLGGSNQPQHF
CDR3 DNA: TGTGCCAGCAGAAGCTTGGGAGGTAGCAATCAGCCCCAGCATTTT

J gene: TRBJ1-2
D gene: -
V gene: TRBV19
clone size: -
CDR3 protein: CASSSEQTLYGYTF
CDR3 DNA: TGTGCCAGTAGTAGCGAACAGACCCTCTATGGCTACACCTTC

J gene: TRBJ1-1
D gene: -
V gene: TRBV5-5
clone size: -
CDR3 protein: CASSLLSANTEAFF
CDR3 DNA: TGTGCCAGCAGCTTGCTGTCGGCGAACACTGAAGCTTTCTTT